The 25 T cell receptor beta chains listed next were all sequenced from one sample in a study of blood T cell repertoires in COVID-19. The method was immunoSEQ multiplex PCR; TCRdb's version includes in-frame clones alone and lacks a portion of them. The repertoire holds 210,000 or so clones, with about 83% as singletons. Sequencing input: peripheral blood. The receptors here all came from a woman aged 50 to 60 with active or convalescent COVID-19.

This CDR3 reads CASSLDGVPYEQYF. The DNA of the CDR3 is TGCGCCAGCAGCCTGGATGGAGTGCCCTACGAGCAGTACTTC. V is TRBV5-1 and J is TRBJ2-7; D call uncertain. Trimming removed 4 bases from V and 2 bases from J, with 13 bases in between. From germline, CDR1 is SGHRS and CDR2 YFSETQ. The CDR3 loop spans 14 amino acids.

This clone appeared a single time. This chain links TRBV3-1 (or the pseudogene TRBV3-2) with TRBJ2-5, with D unclear. The CDR3 contains 11 residues. Germline-derived CDR1 and CDR2 are LGHDT and YNNKEL (reference sequence). Trimming removed 4 bases from V and 4 bases from J, with 4 bases in between. CDR3 bases: TGTGCCAGCAGCCTTAGAGAGACCCAGTACTTC. Its translation is CASSLRETQYF.

This chain links TRBV5-5 with TRBJ2-4; D ambiguous. With 0 bases removed from V and 8 bases from J, the gap between germline ends came to 6 bases. Per germline, CDR1 SGHKS and CDR2 YYEKEE (reference sequence). This CDR3 is 12 amino acids long. CDR3 coding DNA: TGTGCCAGCAGCTTGGTGTCGGACATTCAGTACTTC. It encodes CASSLVSDIQYF.

The chain is built from TRBV6-5 and TRBJ1-2; possible D gene TRBD1, 6 bases. The V end lost 8 bases, the J end lost 7 bases, and 14 bases lay between the germline ends. The germline gives CDR1 MNHEY, CDR2 SVGAGI. There are 12 residues in the CDR3. CDR3 loop: CASGDRLGGYTF. The CDR3 nucleotides are TGTGCCAGCGGCGACAGGTTGGGTGGCTACACCTTC.

The chain uses TRBV27 and TRBJ1-2; D remains unclear. Germline V CDR1 and CDR2: MNHEY, SMNVEV (reference sequence). Trimming took off 2 bases at V and 4 bases at J, with 14 bases between the two ends. This CDR3 spans 15 amino acids. Here the CDR3 DNA reads TGTGCCAGCAGTTTAAACCCGACTTTAGGCTATGGCTACACCTTC. Translation gives CASSLNPTLGYGYTF.

On this clone: At the DNA level, this CDR3 is encoded by other sequences in the same sample as well. In DNA form, the CDR3 reads TGTGCCAGTCGACCGGGAAATAACTATGGCTACACCTTC. It translates to CASRPGNNYGYTF. The V and J genes are TRBV12-3 or TRBV12-4 and TRBJ1-2; D gene unclear. The CDR3 loop spans 13 amino acids. V lost 9 bases to trimming and J lost 1 base, with 12 bases between them.

This chain uses TRBV5-3 with TRBJ2-5; D perhaps matches TRBD1 (5 bases). TRBV5-3 is known as an ORF, though its function is uncertain. The V end lost 0 bases, the J end lost 0 bases, and 12 bases lay between the germline ends. This CDR3 region has 16 residues. CDR3 DNA sequence: TGTGCCAGAAGCTTGGTGTTTTCAGGGAACCAAGAGACCCAGTACTTC. Amino acid sequence: CARSLVFSGNQETQYF.

The sample holds one count of this clone. This rearrangement joins TRBV12-5 to TRBJ2-5; the D gene is possibly TRBD1 (6 bases). This CDR3 region has 15 residues. V dropped 7 bases and J dropped 5 bases, with 20 bases sitting between them. Germline loops: CDR1 LGHNT, CDR2 FRNRAP. The CDR3 is CASAPPRGKHETQYF. DNA of the CDR3: TGTGCTAGTGCCCCCCCGAGGGGGAAACACGAGACCCAGTACTTC.

This clone was observed a single time. V usage is TRBV6-5 and J usage is TRBJ1-3, with 7 bases lining up with TRBD1. V was clipped by 0 bases and J by 4 bases; unmatched bases: 6. The germline gives CDR1 MNHEY, CDR2 SVGAGI. The CDR3 is 16 amino acids. The CDR3 reads CASSYSSGTVGNTIYF. CDR3 nucleotide sequence: TGTGCCAGCAGTTACTCCTCAGGGACAGTAGGAAACACCATATATTTT.

The chain couples TRBV21-1 to TRBJ2-1; TRBD2 is taken as the D call from the table, unchecked against the DNA. TRBV21-1 is a pseudogene segment. The CDR3 is 16 residues long. DNA for the CDR3: TGTGCCAGCAGCAAAGAGGGAGCGGGGGATTACAATGAGCAGTTCTTC. It encodes CASSKEGAGDYNEQFF.

This chain connects TRBV7-3 to TRBJ2-2; TRBD2 matches at 8 bases. The germline gives CDR1 SGHTA, CDR2 FQGTGA. The junction had 2 bases not matched to a gene; V was cut back by 1 base and J by 7 bases. The CDR3 spans 14 residues. The CDR3 region has the DNA TGTGCCAGCAGCTTAATGGGGACTAGCGGGGAGCTGTTTTTT. This encodes CASSLMGTSGELFF.

The genes are TRBV12-5 and TRBJ2-1; 11 bases are shared with TRBD2. The ends lost 6 bases at V and 2 bases at J; junction bases unmatched: 9. Germline loops: CDR1 LGHNT, CDR2 FRNRAP. The CDR3 runs to 17 residues. The CDR3 DNA sequence: TGTGCTAGTGGCTCGACTAGCGGGGCCCCTACCTACAATGAGCAGTTCTTC. Its protein is CASGSTSGAPTYNEQFF.

V gene TRBV28 combines with J gene TRBJ1-1; TRBD1 is a possible D gene (5 bases). From germline, CDR1 is MDHEN and CDR2 SYDVKM. The ends were cut back, 3 bases at V and 6 bases at J, with 11 bases in the middle. The CDR3 covers 13 residues. In nucleotides, the CDR3 is TGTGCCAGCAGTTTGATGGGGCGGTCTGAAGCTTTCTTT. It specifies CASSLMGRSEAFF.

V gene TRBV28 combines with J gene TRBJ2-3, with 7 positions matching TRBD1. The CDR3 is 12 amino acids. Trimming cost V 6 bases and J 8 bases; bases outside gene matches: 5. The V gene's germline CDR1 is MDHEN and CDR2 SYDVKM. CDR3 residues: CASRTGAGTQYF. For the CDR3, the DNA is TGTGCCAGCAGAACAGGGGCGGGTACGCAGTATTTT.

V gene TRBV5-5 combines with J gene TRBJ2-7; D unresolved. Trimming took 2 bases from V and 3 from J, leaving 6 bases between them. The CDR3 spans 12 residues. The germline gives CDR1 SGHKS, CDR2 YYEKEE (reference sequence). DNA of the CDR3: TGTGCCAGCAGCTTTTCAGGCTACGAGCAGTACTTC. This codes for CASSFSGYEQYF.

The chain employs TRBV6-4 and TRBJ1-2; D gene ambiguous. V lost 0 bases and J lost 4, with 15 bases in between. The CDR3 is 16 amino acids. The germline V gene has CDR1 MRHNA and CDR2 SNTAGT. CDR3 nucleotide sequence: TGTGCCAGCAGTGACTCGTCGGGGTCCGGGAGCTATGGCTACACCTTC. It codes for CASSDSSGSGSYGYTF.

This clone has a single count. The V call is TRBV5-4, the J call TRBJ1-5; 10 positions match TRBD1. The CDR3 extends over 16 amino acids. V dropped 1 base and J dropped 11; count of bases not matched to a gene: 12. Germline V CDR1 and CDR2: SGHNT, YYREEE (reference sequence). The CDR3 loop is CASSLRYDRGQSAQHF. The CDR3, as DNA: TGTGCCAGCAGCTTGAGGTATGACAGGGGGCAATCAGCCCAGCATTTT.

The rearrangement uses TRBV7-9 and TRBJ2-3, with TRBD2 identical over 9 bases. The V gene's germline CDR1 is SEHNR and CDR2 FQNEAQ (reference sequence). This CDR3 has 15 residues. V was clipped by 3 bases and J by 3 bases; unmatched bases: 4. The chain's CDR3 is CASSFVRGGTDTQYF. For the CDR3, the DNA is TGTGCCAGCAGCTTCGTGCGGGGGGGGACAGATACGCAGTATTTT.

In its sample, this clone was seen a few times. V gene TRBV10-3 combines with J gene TRBJ1-2; 9 positions agree with TRBD1. Trimming cost V 2 bases and J 2 bases; bases outside gene matches: 12. The germline gives CDR1 ENHRY, CDR2 SYGVKD. This CDR3 comprises 18 residues. CDR3 in amino acids: CAISEASRTGAKNYGYTF. The CDR3 nucleotides read TGTGCCATCAGTGAGGCCTCCCGGACAGGGGCTAAAAACTATGGCTACACCTTC.

The rearrangement joins TRBV5-4 to TRBJ2-5, with 10 bases aligning to TRBD1. Losses at the gene ends were 4 bases for V and 5 bases for J; bases not matched to a gene: 8. From germline, CDR1 is SGHNT and CDR2 YYREEE (reference sequence). The length of the CDR3 is 15 residues. CDR3 in amino acids: CASSIRQGAAETQYF. DNA for the CDR3: TGTGCCAGCAGCATACGACAGGGGGCGGCGGAGACCCAGTACTTC.

The CDR3 loop reads CATSGNRGRVAGELFF. The CDR3 DNA sequence: TGTGCCACCAGCGGAAACAGGGGGCGCGTCGCCGGGGAGCTGTTTTTT. This sequence joins TRBV15 and TRBJ2-2; TRBD1 matches 9 bases. The CDR3 runs to 16 residues. CDR1 is LNHNV, CDR2 YYDKDF, per germline (reference sequence). With 5 bases clipped from V and 6 bases from J, the junction kept 10 bases outside the gene matches.

This clone was detected only once. The V gene is TRBV11-2, the J gene TRBJ2-5; 7 nucleotides align to TRBD2. This CDR3 region has 15 residues. Germline CDR1 SGHAT, CDR2 FQNNGV. V was clipped by 2 bases and J by 5 bases; unmatched bases: 8. The CDR3 loop is CASSLSREGRETQYF. Written as DNA, the CDR3 is TGTGCCAGCAGCTTATCAAGGGAGGGGCGCGAGACCCAGTACTTC.

This clone was seen once. The chain has TRBV19 and TRBJ1-2, with 7 bases aligning to TRBD1. Germline-derived CDR1 and CDR2 are LNHDA and SQIVND (reference sequence). This CDR3 contains 13 residues. V shed 10 bases and J 0 bases; nucleotides not matched to a gene: 5. The CDR3 protein is CATADRANYGYTF. Written as DNA, the CDR3 is TGTGCCACCGCCGACAGGGCTAACTATGGCTACACCTTC.

The chain is built from TRBV19 and TRBJ1-3; 9 nucleotides agree with TRBD1. V shed 4 bases, J shed 0 bases, and the junction held 7 bases outside the gene matches. The CDR3 contains 17 residues. Germline values: CDR1 LNHDA, CDR2 SQIVND (reference sequence). CDR3 bases: TGTGCCAGTAGTACCCCGGGACAGGGAAGCTCTGGAAACACCATATATTTT. Its translation is CASSTPGQGSSGNTIYF.

V gene TRBV5-6 combines with J gene TRBJ1-1; weak D call: TRBD1 (6 bases). The CDR3 has 16 residues. V lost 6 bases and J lost 0, with 18 bases in between. Germline V gives CDR1 SGHDT, CDR2 YYEEEE. CDR3 sequence (DNA): TGTGCCAGCACCCTCCCGACAGGAAGTATGAACACTGAAGCTTTCTTT. Translating it yields CASTLPTGSMNTEAFF.